The 31 T cell receptor beta chains given below trace back to one sample, sequenced in a study of T cell responses to AZD1222 COVID-19 vaccine. Clones were read by immunoSEQ multiplex PCR, and TCRdb kept only the in-frame ones, dropping some. The sample contains 100,000 to 150,000 clones, roughly 89% of which appear only once. This material consisted of peripheral blood, taken 28 days after the second AZD1222 dose. The receptor set was obtained from an adult who received the AZD1222 COVID-19 vaccine.

This sequence joins TRBV27 and TRBJ2-2, with 7 bases identical to TRBD1. This CDR3 has 16 amino acids. Germline V lookup: CDR1 MNHEY, CDR2 SMNVEV (reference sequence). The junction had 8 bases not matched to a gene; V was cut back by 2 bases and J by 5 bases. The CDR3 is CASSLVGGKWTGELFF. The CDR3 DNA reads as TGTGCCAGCAGTTTAGTAGGGGGCAAGTGGACCGGGGAGCTGTTTTTT.

The V and J genes are TRBV9 and TRBJ2-3, with 12 positions matching TRBD2. The V gene end was trimmed by 0 bases and the J gene end by 3 bases; junction bases not matched to a gene: 2. CDR1 SGDLS and CDR2 YYNGEE come from the germline V gene. The CDR3 length is 16 residues. The CDR3 DNA sequence: TGTGCCAGCAGCGTAGAAACTAGCGGGAGGACAGATACGCAGTATTTT. Its translation is CASSVETSGRTDTQYF.

The J gene is TRBJ1-3, the V gene TRBV18, with 8 bases lining up with TRBD1. V gave up 0 bases and J gave up 2 bases; unmatched junction bases: 3. CDR3 length: 16 residues. The V gene's germline CDR1 is KGHSH and CDR2 LQKENI. The CDR3 loop reads CASSPPPDRAGNTIYF. The CDR3 region has the DNA TGTGCCAGCTCACCACCCCCGGACAGGGCTGGAAACACCATATATTTT.

CDR3 loop: CASMSGVTDTQYF. In DNA form, the CDR3 reads TGTGCCAGCATGAGCGGGGTCACAGATACGCAGTATTTT. V and J are TRBV11-2 and TRBJ2-3; 7 bases are shared with TRBD2. The CDR3 totals 13 residues. V lost 7 bases and J lost 2; bases outside the gene matches: 3. Germline CDR1 and CDR2: SGHAT and FQNNGV.

The CDR3 region is CASSAPGQLPAIYEQYF. The CDR3 DNA is TGTGCCAGCAGCGCCCCCGGACAGCTTCCCGCCATATACGAGCAGTACTTC. The rearrangement links TRBV7-2 to TRBJ2-7, with D maybe TRBD1 (6 bases). This CDR3 comprises 17 residues. Trimming took 5 bases from V and 4 from J, leaving 24 bases between them. Germline lookup yields CDR1 SGHTA and CDR2 FQGNSA.

The chain combines TRBV28 with TRBJ1-2, with 7 bases lining up with TRBD1. Germline loops: CDR1 MDHEN, CDR2 SYDVKM. This CDR3 spans 15 amino acids. V was clipped by 5 bases and J by 5 bases; unmatched bases: 11. CDR3 sequence: CASSPESGGAYGYTF. In nucleotides, the CDR3 is TGTGCCAGCAGTCCCGAGTCAGGGGGTGCTTATGGCTACACCTTC.

The chain has TRBV7-9 and TRBJ1-4; D possibly corresponds to TRBD1 (6 bases). The CDR3 extends over 13 amino acids. Trimming left V 4 bases short and J 8 bases short, with 11 bases between. Per germline, CDR1 SEHNR and CDR2 FQNEAQ (reference sequence). The chain's CDR3 is CASSSGQGEKLFF. The DNA of the CDR3 is TGTGCCAGCAGCTCGGGACAAGGCGAAAAACTGTTTTTT.

The chain is built from TRBV5-1 and TRBJ2-1; no firm D call. From germline, CDR1 is SGHRS and CDR2 YFSETQ. Between the trimmed V and J ends, which lost 0 bases and 6 bases, there was a span of 13 bases. This CDR3 contains 15 residues. This CDR3 is CASSLEAHFVNEQFF. The CDR3 nucleotides read TGCGCCAGCAGCTTGGAGGCTCATTTCGTCAATGAGCAGTTCTTC.

The chain recombines TRBV5-1 with TRBJ2-5; a weak D match, TRBD1 (6 bases). V lost 2 bases, J lost 7 bases, and 12 bases lay in between. The germline CDR1 and CDR2 sequences are SGHRS and YFSETQ. CDR3 length: 13 amino acids. The CDR3 reads CASSFPGEGTQYF. The CDR3 DNA sequence: TGCGCCAGCAGCTTTCCAGGGGAAGGGACCCAGTACTTC.

This sequence joins TRBV6-5 and TRBJ2-7, with unresolved D. Looked up from germline, CDR1 is MNHEY and CDR2 is SVGAGI. V lost 4 bases, J lost 4 bases, and 5 bases lay in between. The CDR3 extends over 11 amino acids. In DNA, the CDR3 is TGTGCCAGCAGTTCCGCTTACGAGCAGTACTTC. Its translation is CASSSAYEQYF.

The CDR3 protein is CASSSVGSGSGNTIYF. DNA of the CDR3: TGTGCCAGCTCTTCTGTGGGGTCGGGCTCTGGAAACACCATATATTTT. J is TRBJ1-3 and V is TRBV18, with D uncertain. The CDR3 sequence is 16 residues long. V lost 6 bases and J lost 0, with 15 bases in between. CDR1 is KGHSH, CDR2 LQKENI, per germline.

V is TRBV6-2 or TRBV6-3 and J is TRBJ2-1, with D unclear. This CDR3 region has 12 residues. Germline V gene sequence: CDR1 MNHEY, CDR2 SVGEGT. V gave up 2 bases and J gave up 9 bases, with 8 bases separating them. The CDR3 protein is CASSYVLTEQFF. The CDR3 bases are TGTGCCAGCAGTTACGTCTTGACTGAGCAGTTCTTC.

This chain links TRBV27 with TRBJ1-4, with D unclear. CDR1 is MNHEY and CDR2 is SMNVEV in the germline V gene (reference sequence). The V end was cut by 5 bases, the J end by 5 bases, with 9 bases between. The CDR3 is 13 residues long. CDR3 loop: CASSATRNEKLFF. The CDR3 DNA follows: TGTGCCAGCAGTGCTACGAGGAATGAAAAACTGTTTTTT.

The chain links TRBV7-2 to TRBJ1-2; D is possibly TRBD1 (6 bases). CDR1 and CDR2 (germline): SGHTA, FQGNSA. This CDR3 contains 15 residues. V lost 5 bases and J lost 8, with 21 bases in between. The CDR3 is CASSPLDRASFGYTF. CDR3 sequence (DNA): TGTGCCAGCAGCCCGCTGGACAGAGCTTCTTTCGGCTACACCTTC.

The chain recombines TRBV18 with TRBJ1-5, with D perhaps matching TRBD1 (6 bases). The CDR3 is made up of 14 amino acids. V lost 5 bases and J lost 3, with 11 bases in between. CDR1 and CDR2 from the germline V gene are KGHSH and LQKENI. CDR3: CASSAQGYNQPQHF. Written as DNA, the CDR3 is TGTGCCAGCTCAGCACAGGGTTACAATCAGCCCCAGCATTTT.

The sample holds a few counts of this clone. CDR3 region: CASSPQGGGYEQYF. CDR3 coding DNA: TGTGCCAGCAGCCCGCAGGGGGGCGGGTACGAGCAGTACTTC. This chain connects TRBV7-2 to TRBJ2-7; a possible D gene is TRBD1 (7 bases). This CDR3 is 14 amino acids long. V shed 5 bases and J shed 4 bases, with 15 bases lying between them. Looked up from germline, CDR1 is SGHTA and CDR2 is FQGNSA.

This clone was seen a single time. The chain combines TRBV7-3 with TRBJ1-6; 7 positions match TRBD1. The CDR3 consists of 14 residues. Looked up from germline, CDR1 is SGHTA and CDR2 is FQGTGA. After removal of 4 bases from V and 7 bases from J, the junction contained 4 bases not matched to a gene. The CDR3 bases are TGTGCCAGCAGCTCCAGGGGGGAGAATTCACCCCTCCACTTT. Translated: CASSSRGENSPLHF.

This chain uses TRBV7-3 with TRBJ1-1; no definite D call. With 2 bases removed from V and 1 base from J, the gap between germline ends came to 5 bases. The CDR3 runs to 13 residues. Germline CDR1 SGHTA, CDR2 FQGTGA. The CDR3: CASSLVRNTEAFF. The CDR3 region has the DNA TGTGCCAGCAGCTTAGTTAGGAACACTGAAGCTTTCTTT. Full variable domain (missing parts from reference TRBV7-3 and TRBJ1-1): GAGVSQTPSNKVTEKGKYVELRCDPISGHTALYWYRQSLGQGPEFLIYFQGTGAADDSGLPNDRFFAVRPEGSVSTLKIQRTERGDSAVYLCASSLVRNTEAFFGQGTRLTVV.

The V gene is TRBV7-8, the J gene TRBJ1-1, with D unresolved. Germline CDR1 and CDR2: SGHVS and FQNEAQ. With 5 bases removed from V and 1 base from J, the gap between germline ends came to 11 bases. This CDR3 contains 14 residues. CDR3 loop: CASSITSPNTEAFF. In DNA form, the CDR3 reads TGTGCCAGCAGCATCACAAGCCCGAACACTGAAGCTTTCTTT.

V gene TRBV28 combines with J gene TRBJ2-7; TRBD2 matches 9 bases. Per germline, CDR1 MDHEN and CDR2 SYDVKM. V lost 5 bases and J lost 4; bases outside the gene matches: 6. This CDR3 has 14 residues. The CDR3 loop is CASSDSGRWYEQYF. The CDR3 DNA follows: TGTGCCAGCAGTGATAGCGGGAGATGGTACGAGCAGTACTTC.

The rearrangement uses TRBV3-1 (or the pseudogene TRBV3-2) and TRBJ2-2; the D is unclear. The CDR3 spans 15 residues. With 1 base removed from V and 1 base from J, the gap between germline ends came to 7 bases. Germline V CDR1 and CDR2: LGHDT, YNNKEL (reference sequence). This CDR3 is CASSQARGNTGELFF. The CDR3 coding sequence is TGTGCCAGCAGCCAAGCCCGCGGGAACACCGGGGAGCTGTTTTTT.

This clone has just one count. The chain joins TRBV4-3 to TRBJ2-2; unclear D gene. V lost 1 base to trimming and J lost 0 bases, with 6 bases between them. The CDR3 length is 15 residues. Germline V gene data show CDR1 as LGHNA and CDR2 as YSLEER. CDR3 sequence: CASSQGLTNTGELFF. The CDR3, as DNA: TGCGCCAGCAGCCAAGGTCTAACGAACACCGGGGAGCTGTTTTTT.

This clone was observed a single time. The genes are TRBV6-4 and TRBJ2-4; D is possibly TRBD1 (5 bases). V shed 0 bases and J shed 0 bases, with 12 bases lying between them. Germline V CDR1 and CDR2: MRHNA, SNTAGT. This CDR3 region has 17 residues. CDR3 in DNA: TGTGCCAGCAGTGACTCAGGGGCACCAATAGCCAAAAACATTCAGTACTTC. Protein sequence: CASSDSGAPIAKNIQYF.

The chain is built from TRBV20-1 and TRBJ2-1; the match to TRBD2 covers 7 bases. The CDR3 runs 13 residues. CDR1 is DFQATT, CDR2 SNEGSKA, per germline (reference sequence). V lost 3 bases and J lost 9; bases outside the gene matches: 8. Here the CDR3 reads CSASRDYRGEQFF. CDR3 sequence (DNA): TGCAGTGCTAGTCGGGACTACAGAGGTGAGCAGTTCTTC.

The V gene is TRBV7-8, the J gene TRBJ2-1, with 9 nucleotides matching TRBD2. The germline CDR1 and CDR2 sequences are SGHVS and FQNEAQ. V lost 6 bases, J lost 5 bases, and 5 bases stayed unmatched. The CDR3 extends over 14 amino acids. CDR3 sequence: CASRMTSGNNEQFF. In nucleotides, the CDR3 is TGTGCCAGCAGGATGACTAGCGGAAACAATGAGCAGTTCTTC.

The chain joins TRBV3-1 (or the pseudogene TRBV3-2) to TRBJ1-2, with D maybe TRBD1 (5 bases). In germline, CDR1 is LGHDT, CDR2 YNNKEL (reference sequence). The CDR3 is 15 residues long. V was trimmed by 1 base and J by 7 bases, leaving 16 bases between them. The CDR3 here is CASSQVQGDRSGYTF. The CDR3 DNA reads as TGTGCCAGCAGCCAAGTTCAGGGAGACAGAAGTGGCTACACCTTC.

This clone was observed once. The chain is built from TRBV28 and TRBJ1-5; possibly TRBD1 for D (6 bases). Trimming stripped 5 bases from V and 0 bases from J, with 11 bases between. Germline V gives CDR1 MDHEN, CDR2 SYDVKM. The CDR3 totals 15 residues. CDR3 nucleotides: TGTGCCAGCAGTCTCCCGACAGGTAGCAATCAGCCCCAGCATTTT. Its protein is CASSLPTGSNQPQHF.

V and J are TRBV5-5 and TRBJ2-7; D is unresolved. CDR3 size: 14 residues. Per the germline V gene, CDR1 is SGHKS and CDR2 is YYEKEE (reference sequence). Trimming left V 0 bases short and J 1 base short, with 8 bases between. The CDR3 sequence is CASSLDARSYEQYF. The DNA for the CDR3 is TGTGCCAGCAGCTTGGATGCCAGATCCTACGAGCAGTACTTC.

This clone was counted between two and nine times. This rearrangement joins TRBV7-9 to TRBJ2-1; 7 positions agree with TRBD2. The CDR3 is made up of 18 amino acids. Germline V lookup: CDR1 SEHNR, CDR2 FQNEAQ (reference sequence). V shed 1 base and J 3 bases; nucleotides not matched to a gene: 12. DNA for the CDR3: TGTGCCAGCAGCTTAGTCCCCGCCGGCGGGGGAAACTACAATGAGCAGTTCTTC. It encodes CASSLVPAGGGNYNEQFF.

This chain links TRBV10-3 with TRBJ2-1; 7 bases map to TRBD1. Unmatched junction bases numbered 8, after V lost 6 bases and J lost 3 bases. Germline assignment: CDR1 ENHRY and CDR2 SYGVKD. This CDR3 region has 15 residues. This CDR3 is CAISARRDSYNEQFF. In DNA form, the CDR3 reads TGTGCCATCAGCGCTAGACGGGACAGCTACAATGAGCAGTTCTTC.

The rearrangement joins TRBV1 to TRBJ2-3; the table's D call, TRBD1, has no DNA check behind it. TRBV1 is termed a pseudogene. The CDR3 runs to 13 residues. In nucleotides, the CDR3 is TGCACCGGGAATAACAGGGGAACCGACACGCAGTATTTT. It codes for CTGNNRGTDTQYF.